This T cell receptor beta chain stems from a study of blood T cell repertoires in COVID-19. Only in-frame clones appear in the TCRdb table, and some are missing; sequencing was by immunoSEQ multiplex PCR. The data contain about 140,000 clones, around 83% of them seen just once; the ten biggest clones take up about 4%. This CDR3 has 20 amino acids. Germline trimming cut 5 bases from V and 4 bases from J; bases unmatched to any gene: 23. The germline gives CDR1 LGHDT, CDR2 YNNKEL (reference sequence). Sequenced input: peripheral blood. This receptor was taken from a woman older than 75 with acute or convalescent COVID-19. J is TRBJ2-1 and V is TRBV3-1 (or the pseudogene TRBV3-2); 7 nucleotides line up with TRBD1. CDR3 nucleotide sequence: TGTGCCAGCAGCACGGAACTATTAACTAGGGGGCTTAGAATTTACAATGAGCAGTTCTTC. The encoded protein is CASSTELLTRGLRIYNEQFF.